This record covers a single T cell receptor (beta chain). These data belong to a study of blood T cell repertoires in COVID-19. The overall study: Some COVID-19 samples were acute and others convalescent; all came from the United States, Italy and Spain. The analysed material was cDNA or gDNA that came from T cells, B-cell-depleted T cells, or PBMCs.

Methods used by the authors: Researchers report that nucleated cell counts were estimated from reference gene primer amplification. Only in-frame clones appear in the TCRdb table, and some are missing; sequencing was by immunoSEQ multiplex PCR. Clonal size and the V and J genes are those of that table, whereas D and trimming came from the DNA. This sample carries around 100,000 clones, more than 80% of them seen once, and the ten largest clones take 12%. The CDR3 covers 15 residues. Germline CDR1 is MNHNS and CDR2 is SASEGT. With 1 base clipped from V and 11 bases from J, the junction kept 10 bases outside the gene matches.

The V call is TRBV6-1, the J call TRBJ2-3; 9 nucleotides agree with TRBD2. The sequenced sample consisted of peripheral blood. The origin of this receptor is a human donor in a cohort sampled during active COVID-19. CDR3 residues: CASSEVVAGVGRQYF. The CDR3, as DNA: TGTGCCAGCAGTGAAGTGGTAGCGGGGGTAGGTAGGCAGTATTTT.